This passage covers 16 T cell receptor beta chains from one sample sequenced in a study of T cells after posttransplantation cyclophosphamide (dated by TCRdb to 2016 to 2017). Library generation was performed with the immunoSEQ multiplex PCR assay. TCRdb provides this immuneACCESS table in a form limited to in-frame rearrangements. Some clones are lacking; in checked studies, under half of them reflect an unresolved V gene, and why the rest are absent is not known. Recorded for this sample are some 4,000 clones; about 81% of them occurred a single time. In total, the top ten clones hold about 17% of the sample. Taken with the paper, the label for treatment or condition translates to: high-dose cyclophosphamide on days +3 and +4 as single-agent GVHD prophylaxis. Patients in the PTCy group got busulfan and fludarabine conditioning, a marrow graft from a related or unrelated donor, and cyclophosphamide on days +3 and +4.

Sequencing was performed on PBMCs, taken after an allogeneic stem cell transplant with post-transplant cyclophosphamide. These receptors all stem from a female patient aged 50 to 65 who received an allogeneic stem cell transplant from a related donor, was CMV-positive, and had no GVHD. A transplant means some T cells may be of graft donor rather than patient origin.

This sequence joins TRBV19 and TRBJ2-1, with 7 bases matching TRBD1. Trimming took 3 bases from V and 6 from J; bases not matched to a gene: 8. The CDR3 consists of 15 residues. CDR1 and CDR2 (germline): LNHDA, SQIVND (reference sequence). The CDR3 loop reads CASSIRQGNSNEQFF. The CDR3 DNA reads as TGTGCCAGTAGTATCCGACAGGGCAATAGCAATGAGCAGTTCTTC.

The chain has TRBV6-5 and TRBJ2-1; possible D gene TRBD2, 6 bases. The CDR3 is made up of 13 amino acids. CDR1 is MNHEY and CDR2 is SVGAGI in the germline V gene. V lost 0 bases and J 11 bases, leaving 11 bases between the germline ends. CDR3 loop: CASSYSPGGKQFF. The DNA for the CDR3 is TGTGCCAGCAGTTACTCACCCGGGGGAAAGCAGTTCTTC.

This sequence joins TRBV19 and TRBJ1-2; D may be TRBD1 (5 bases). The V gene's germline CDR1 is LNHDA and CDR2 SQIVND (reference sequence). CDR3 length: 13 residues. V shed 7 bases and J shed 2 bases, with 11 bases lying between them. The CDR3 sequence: CASKMEGNYGYTF. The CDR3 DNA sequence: TGTGCCAGTAAAATGGAGGGGAACTATGGCTACACCTTC. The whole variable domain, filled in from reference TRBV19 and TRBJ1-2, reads DGGITQSPKYLFRKEGQNVTLSCEQNLNHDAMYWYRQDPGQGLRLIYYSQIVNDFQKGDIAEGYSVSREKKESFPLTVTSAQKNPTAFYLCASKMEGNYGYTFGSGTRLTVV.

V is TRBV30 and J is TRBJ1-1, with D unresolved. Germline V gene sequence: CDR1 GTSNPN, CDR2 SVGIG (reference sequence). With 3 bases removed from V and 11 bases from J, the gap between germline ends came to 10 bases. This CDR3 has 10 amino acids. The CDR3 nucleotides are TGTGCCTGGAGCAGCGCCGTGGCTTTCTTT. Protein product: CAWSSAVAFF. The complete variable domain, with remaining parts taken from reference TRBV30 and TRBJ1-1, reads SQTIHQWPATLVQPVGSPLSLECTVEGTSNPNLYWYRQAAGRGLQLLFYSVGIGQISSEVPQNLSASRPQDRQFILSSKKLLLSDSGFYLCAWSSAVAFFGQGTRLTVV.

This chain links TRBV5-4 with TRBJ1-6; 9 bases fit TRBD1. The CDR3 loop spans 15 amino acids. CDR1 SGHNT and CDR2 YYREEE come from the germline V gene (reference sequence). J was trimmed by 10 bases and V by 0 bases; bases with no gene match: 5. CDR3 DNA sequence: TGTGCCAGCAGCTTGGCCGGGGACAGGGAATCACCCCTCCACTTT. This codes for CASSLAGDRESPLHF.

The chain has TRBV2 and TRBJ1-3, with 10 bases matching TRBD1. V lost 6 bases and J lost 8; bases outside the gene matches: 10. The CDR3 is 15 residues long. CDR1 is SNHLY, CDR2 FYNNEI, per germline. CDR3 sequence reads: CASSDGRTGGYTIYF. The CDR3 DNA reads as TGTGCCAGCAGCGATGGTCGGACAGGGGGGTACACCATATATTTT.

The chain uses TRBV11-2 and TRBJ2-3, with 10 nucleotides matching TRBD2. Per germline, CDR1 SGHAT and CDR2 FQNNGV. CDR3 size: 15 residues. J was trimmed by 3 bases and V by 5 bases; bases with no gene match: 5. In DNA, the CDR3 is TGTGCCAGCAGCGAGCTAGCGGGGGCAACAGATACGCAGTATTTT. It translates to CASSELAGATDTQYF. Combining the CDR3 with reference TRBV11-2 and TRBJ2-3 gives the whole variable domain EAGVAQSPRYKIIEKRQSVAFWCNPISGHATLYWYQQILGQGPKLLIQFQNNGVVDDSQLPKDRFSAERLKGVDSTLKIQPAKLEDSAVYLCASSELAGATDTQYFGPGTRLTVL.

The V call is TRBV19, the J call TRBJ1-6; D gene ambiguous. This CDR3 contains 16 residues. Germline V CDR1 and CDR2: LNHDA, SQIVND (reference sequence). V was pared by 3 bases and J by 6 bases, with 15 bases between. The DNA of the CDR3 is TGTGCCAGTAGTATTGTTCCCCGACCGGGTAATTCACCCCTCCACTTT. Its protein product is CASSIVPRPGNSPLHF.

The CDR3 loop is CASSFLTGVGTYEQYF. The CDR3 DNA follows: TGTGCCAGCAGTTTCCTAACAGGGGTGGGAACCTACGAGCAGTACTTC. The chain uses TRBV28 and TRBJ2-7; the match to TRBD1 covers 7 bases. CDR3 length equals 16 residues. Germline V lookup: CDR1 MDHEN, CDR2 SYDVKM. V gave up 3 bases and J gave up 2 bases; unmatched junction bases: 10.

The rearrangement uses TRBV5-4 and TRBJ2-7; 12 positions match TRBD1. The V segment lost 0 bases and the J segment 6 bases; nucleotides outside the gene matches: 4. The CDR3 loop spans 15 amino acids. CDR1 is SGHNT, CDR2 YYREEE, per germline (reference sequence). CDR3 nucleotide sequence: TGTGCCAGCAGCTTGGTAGGGACAGGGGGCGGCGAGCAGTACTTC. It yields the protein CASSLVGTGGGEQYF.

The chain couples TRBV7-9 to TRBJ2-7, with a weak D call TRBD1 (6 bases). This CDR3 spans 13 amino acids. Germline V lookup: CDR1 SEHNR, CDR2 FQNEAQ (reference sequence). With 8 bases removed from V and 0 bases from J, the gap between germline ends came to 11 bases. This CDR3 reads CASSDSYSYEQYF. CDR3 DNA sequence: TGTGCCAGCTCGGACAGCTACTCCTACGAGCAGTACTTC.

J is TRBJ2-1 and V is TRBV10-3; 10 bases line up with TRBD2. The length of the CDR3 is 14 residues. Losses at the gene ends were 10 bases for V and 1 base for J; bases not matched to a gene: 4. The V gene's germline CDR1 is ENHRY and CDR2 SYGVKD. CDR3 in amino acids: CATEAGGSYNEQFF. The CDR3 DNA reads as TGTGCCACCGAAGCGGGAGGGTCCTACAATGAGCAGTTCTTC.

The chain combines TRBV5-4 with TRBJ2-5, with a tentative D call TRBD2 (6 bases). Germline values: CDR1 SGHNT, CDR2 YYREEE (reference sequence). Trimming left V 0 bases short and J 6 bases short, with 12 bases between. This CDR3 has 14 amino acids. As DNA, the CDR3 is TGTGCCAGCAGCTTGGGGGGACTTTACCAGACCCAGTACTTC. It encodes CASSLGGLYQTQYF. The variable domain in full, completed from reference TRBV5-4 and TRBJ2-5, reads ETGVTQSPTHLIKTRGQQVTLRCSSQSGHNTVSWYQQALGQGPQFIFQYYREEENGRGNFPPRFSGLQFPNYSSELNVNALELDDSALYLCASSLGGLYQTQYFGPGTRLLVL.

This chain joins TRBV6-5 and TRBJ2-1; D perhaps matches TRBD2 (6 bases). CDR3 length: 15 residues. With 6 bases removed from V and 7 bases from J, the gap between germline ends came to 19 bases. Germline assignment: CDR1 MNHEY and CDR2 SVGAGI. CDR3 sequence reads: CASSETTGSGNEQFF. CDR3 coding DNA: TGTGCCAGCAGCGAAACGACCGGGAGTGGAAATGAGCAGTTCTTC.

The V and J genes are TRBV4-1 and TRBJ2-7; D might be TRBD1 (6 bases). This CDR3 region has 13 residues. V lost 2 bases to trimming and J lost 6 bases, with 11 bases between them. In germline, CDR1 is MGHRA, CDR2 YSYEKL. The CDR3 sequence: CASSQTVTGEQYF. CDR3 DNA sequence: TGCGCCAGCAGCCAAACCGTGACAGGCGAGCAGTACTTC.

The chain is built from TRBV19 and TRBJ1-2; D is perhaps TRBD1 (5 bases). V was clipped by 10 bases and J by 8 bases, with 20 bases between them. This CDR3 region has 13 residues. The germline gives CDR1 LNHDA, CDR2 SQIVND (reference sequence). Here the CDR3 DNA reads TGTGCCACTGAGTCGACCACAGGTTCCGGCTACACCTTC. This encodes CATESTTGSGYTF.